A selection of T cell receptor beta chains follows, all from one sample in a study of vaccination effects on CD4 cells after COVID-19. Repertoires were generated with immunoSEQ multiplex PCR, while TCRdb's copy carries only in-frame clones and drops some. The sample carries 80,000 to 95,000 clones, roughly 73% recorded once. Which antigens these TCRs recognize remains unknown. Sequencing used CD4+ T cells from PBMCs cultured with HCoV-OC43 spike peptides, obtained after COVID-19 vaccination. The receptors come from a human donor who received a COVID-19 vaccine. Each CDR3 is given with its conserved first and last residue. The D gene is left open where the match is weak. Expanded clones get a size class; other rows say once, few or many, or leave the size out.

j_gene: TRBJ1-3; abundance: -; d_gene: -; v_gene: TRBV4-3; CDR3aa: CASSLQDSGNTIYF; CDR3nt: TGCGCCAGCAGCCTACAGGACTCTGGAAACACCATATATTTT
j_gene: TRBJ2-1; abundance: few; d_gene: TRBD2; v_gene: TRBV10-1; CDR3aa: CASSEPGLPDNEQFF; CDR3nt: TGCGCCAGCAGTGAGCCGGGACTACCAGACAATGAGCAGTTCTTC
j_gene: TRBJ2-6; abundance: -; d_gene: -; v_gene: TRBV20-1; CDR3aa: CSASAGSGANVLTF; CDR3nt: TGCAGTGCTAGTGCGGGCTCTGGGGCCAACGTCCTGACTTTC
j_gene: TRBJ2-3; abundance: -; d_gene: -; v_gene: TRBV4-1; CDR3aa: CASSQGGGGADTQYF; CDR3nt: TGCGCCAGCAGCCAAGGTGGCGGGGGCGCAGATACGCAGTATTTT
j_gene: TRBJ1-1; abundance: -; d_gene: -; v_gene: TRBV6-2/TRBV6-3; CDR3aa: CASSYSVWGEAFF; CDR3nt: TGTGCCAGCAGTTACTCGGTTTGGGGTGAAGCTTTCTTT
j_gene: TRBJ2-2; abundance: -; d_gene: TRBD2; v_gene: TRBV11-3; CDR3aa: CASSSGLAGGPGTGELFF; CDR3nt: TGTGCCAGCAGCTCCGGACTAGCGGGGGGGCCGGGCACCGGGGAGCTGTTTTTT
j_gene: TRBJ2-1; abundance: -; d_gene: TRBD1; v_gene: TRBV5-1; CDR3aa: CASSEQGDYNEQFF; CDR3nt: TGCGCCAGCAGCGAACAGGGGGACTACAATGAGCAGTTCTTC
j_gene: TRBJ1-5; abundance: -; d_gene: -; v_gene: TRBV18; CDR3aa: CASSLDQNSNQPQHF; CDR3nt: TGTGCCAGCTCACTAGACCAGAATAGCAATCAGCCCCAGCATTTT
j_gene: TRBJ2-1; abundance: few; d_gene: TRBD2; v_gene: TRBV28; CDR3aa: CASSPGGLAAYNEQFF; CDR3nt: TGTGCCAGCAGTCCAGGGGGACTAGCGGCTTACAATGAGCAGTTCTTC
j_gene: TRBJ2-1; abundance: -; d_gene: -; v_gene: TRBV5-4; CDR3aa: CASSAQGGTMNEQFF; CDR3nt: TGTGCCAGCAGCGCGCAGGGGGGGACGATGAATGAGCAGTTCTTC
j_gene: TRBJ2-2; abundance: many; d_gene: TRBD1; v_gene: TRBV2; CDR3aa: CASRLSTGGSGELFF; CDR3nt: TGTGCCAGCAGACTCTCGACAGGGGGGTCCGGGGAGCTGTTTTTT
j_gene: TRBJ2-3; abundance: -; d_gene: TRBD1; v_gene: TRBV6-5; CDR3aa: CASRAGQGQDTQYF; CDR3nt: TGTGCCAGCAGAGCTGGACAGGGGCAAGATACGCAGTATTTT
j_gene: TRBJ1-3; abundance: few; d_gene: TRBD1; v_gene: TRBV19; CDR3aa: CASSDPGTGATIYF; CDR3nt: TGTGCCAGCAGCGATCCCGGGACAGGGGCCACCATATATTTT
j_gene: TRBJ1-2; abundance: -; d_gene: -; v_gene: TRBV6-1; CDR3aa: CASSELANYGYTF; CDR3nt: TGTGCCAGCAGTGAGTTAGCTAACTATGGCTACACCTTC
j_gene: TRBJ1-5; abundance: few; d_gene: -; v_gene: TRBV18; CDR3aa: CASSPSPVDQPQHF; CDR3nt: TGTGCCAGCTCACCCTCGCCAGTCGATCAGCCCCAGCATTTT
j_gene: TRBJ2-2; abundance: -; d_gene: TRBD2; v_gene: TRBV19; CDR3aa: CASSISGGAGKTGELFF; CDR3nt: TGTGCCAGTAGTATTAGTGGGGGAGCGGGGAAGACCGGGGAGCTGTTTTTT
j_gene: TRBJ2-5; abundance: few; d_gene: TRBD2; v_gene: TRBV7-2; CDR3aa: CASSPLSLAGVQETQYF; CDR3nt: TGTGCCAGCAGCCCCCTTTCCCTAGCGGGGGTCCAAGAGACCCAGTACTTC
j_gene: TRBJ2-5; abundance: -; d_gene: TRBD1; v_gene: TRBV18; CDR3aa: CASSPPYNRGETQYF; CDR3nt: TGTGCCAGCTCACCCCCGTATAACAGGGGAGAGACCCAGTACTTC
j_gene: TRBJ2-5; abundance: -; d_gene: -; v_gene: TRBV18; CDR3aa: CASSQGNQETQYF; CDR3nt: TGTGCCAGCTCACAGGGAAACCAAGAGACCCAGTACTTC
j_gene: TRBJ2-3; abundance: -; d_gene: -; v_gene: TRBV9; CDR3aa: CASSVDIQRDTQYF; CDR3nt: TGTGCCAGCAGCGTAGACATCCAGCGGGATACGCAGTATTTT
j_gene: TRBJ1-1; abundance: -; d_gene: -; v_gene: TRBV7-8; CDR3aa: CASSLVRGMNTEAFF; CDR3nt: TGTGCCAGCAGCTTAGTACGGGGGATGAACACTGAAGCTTTCTTT
j_gene: TRBJ2-3; abundance: -; d_gene: -; v_gene: TRBV5-4; CDR3aa: CASGERTLYF; CDR3nt: TGTGCCAGCGGAGAACGGACGTTGTATTTT
j_gene: TRBJ1-2; abundance: -; d_gene: TRBD1; v_gene: TRBV4-1; CDR3aa: CASSQVPGGATYGYTF; CDR3nt: TGCGCCAGCAGCCAAGTTCCAGGGGGAGCCACCTATGGCTACACCTTC
j_gene: TRBJ2-4; abundance: -; d_gene: -; v_gene: TRBV24-1; CDR3aa: CATSVGGSAKNIQYF; CDR3nt: TGTGCCACCAGTGTGGGGGGCTCGGCCAAAAACATTCAGTACTTC
j_gene: TRBJ2-5; abundance: -; d_gene: -; v_gene: TRBV15; CDR3aa: CATSRAGGWETQYF; CDR3nt: TGTGCCACCAGCAGAGCGGGGGGCTGGGAGACCCAGTACTTC
j_gene: TRBJ1-1; abundance: -; d_gene: TRBD1; v_gene: TRBV19; CDR3aa: CASSTVQGRTEAFF; CDR3nt: TGTGCCAGTAGTACAGTACAGGGGCGCACTGAAGCTTTCTTT